This T cell receptor beta chain was observed in a study of identical twins. This clonotype was counted only a few times. The antigen is undetermined. Overall study findings and caveats: Models underestimated out-of-frame TCR alpha sharing in monozygotic twins.

TCRdb reprocessed the 5' RACE reads with MiXCR, giving one entry per CDR3 protein. The data show 300,000 to 400,000 distinct CDR3 sequences, about 12% seen once. The same data also went into a second study, on yellow fever vaccine responses in identical twins.

Sequenced input: CD8+ T cells sorted from blood. The sequence was collected from a young woman in good health.

In DNA, the CDR3 is TGTGCCAGCAGCTTGCCCCAGGGGCCCCTCGACGAGCAGTACGTC. Encoded protein: CASSLPQGPLDEQYV. This chain uses TRBV5-5 with TRBJ2-7; perhaps TRBD1 as D (6 bases). Germline loops: CDR1 SGHKS, CDR2 YYEKEE (reference sequence). Trimming removed 1 base at V and 5 bases at J, with 16 bases between. The CDR3 loop spans 15 amino acids.